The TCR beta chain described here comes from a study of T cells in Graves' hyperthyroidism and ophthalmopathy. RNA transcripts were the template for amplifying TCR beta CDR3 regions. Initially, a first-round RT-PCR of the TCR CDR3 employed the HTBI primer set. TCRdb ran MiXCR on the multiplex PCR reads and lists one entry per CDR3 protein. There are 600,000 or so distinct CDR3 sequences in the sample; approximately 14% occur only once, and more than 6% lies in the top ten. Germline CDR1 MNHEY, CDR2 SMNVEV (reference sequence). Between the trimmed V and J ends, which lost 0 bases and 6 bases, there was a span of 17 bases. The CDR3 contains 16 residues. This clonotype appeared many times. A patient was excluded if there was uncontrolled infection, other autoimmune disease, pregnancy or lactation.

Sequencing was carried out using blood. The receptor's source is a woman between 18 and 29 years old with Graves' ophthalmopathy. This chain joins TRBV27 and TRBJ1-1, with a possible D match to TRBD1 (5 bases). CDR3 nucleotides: TGTGCCAGCAGTTTATCTTCGTCGCGGGAAGGGGCTGAAGCTTTCTTT. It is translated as CASSLSSSREGAEAFF.